The subject of this entry is one T cell receptor beta chain. Its target is unknown. TCRdb processed the reads anew with MiXCR; each CDR3 protein has one entry. The sample gives about 110,000 distinct CDR3 sequences, around 30% of which show up once; about 40% is in the top ten. These data originate in a study of T cell repertoires in cytomegalovirus infection. Study summary: Selection of CMV epitopes for the study included recently identified HLA-C-restricted and well-studied HLA-B-restricted ones. Study-level findings and limits: Accumulated public TCR beta family frequency recognized individuals carrying CMV together with the relevant HLA. Dominant in the ex vivo response were TCR beta clonotypes restricted by HLA-C and specific for CMV.

The CDR3 sequence is 16 residues long. Germline V gene lookup returns CDR1 LNHDA and CDR2 SQIVND (reference sequence). The V gene lost 7 bases and the J gene lost 5 bases, with 21 bases spanning the gap. The sequencing used CD8+ T cells from cultured PBMCs, collected from culture after CMV antigen stimulation. The rearrangement uses TRBV19 and TRBJ2-1; TRBD1 or TRBD2 may be the D gene (6 bases each). The receptor comes from a human donor in good health (CMV status not recorded). Some clones in this sample may be carry-over from other donors' samples. The CDR3 here is CASMPPPYGGNNEQFF. CDR3 DNA: TGTGCCAGTATGCCCCCCCCCTACGGGGGCAACAATGAGCAGTTCTTC.